These 7 T cell receptor beta chains originate from one sample sequenced in a study of identical twins (TCRdb year 2016). The library relied on 5' RACE. Sequenced on an Illumina HiSeq 2000. The public reads were quality trimmed at Q25 with fastp and then assembled into clones with MiXCR by TCRdb, keeping productive beta chains. CDR3 protein duplicates are merged, each entry listing the most common genes and DNA. Within this sample are about 700,000 distinct CDR3 sequences, with 8.6% of them counted one time only. In total, the top ten clones hold about 0.98% of the sample. The same data also contributed to another study, on yellow fever vaccine responses in identical twins.

Sequences were obtained from PBMCs. All receptors come from a woman aged 18-30 years in good health.

This clonotype showed up just a few times. The V and J genes are TRBV5-1 and TRBJ2-7, with D perhaps TRBD2 (5 bases). Germline V lookup: CDR1 SGHRS, CDR2 YFSETQ. With 3 bases removed from V and 1 base from J, the gap between germline ends came to 14 bases. This CDR3 comprises 15 residues. CDR3 sequence reads: CASSYAGVKSYEQYF. The CDR3, as DNA: TGCGCCAGCAGCTATGCGGGTGTTAAGTCCTACGAGCAGTACTTC.

This clonotype came up a few times. The chain carries TRBV7-2 and TRBJ2-5; 11 nucleotides agree with TRBD1. CDR1 and CDR2 (germline): SGHTA, FQGNSA. The V segment lost 4 bases and the J segment 2 bases; nucleotides outside the gene matches: 0. The CDR3 covers 14 residues. The CDR3 protein is CASSWDRGQETQYF. CDR3 coding DNA: TGTGCCAGCAGCTGGGACAGGGGGCAAGAGACCCAGTACTTC.

This clonotype came up many times. This chain uses TRBV6-1 with TRBJ2-3; tentative D call: TRBD2 (7 bases). Per the germline V gene, CDR1 is MNHNS and CDR2 is SASEGT. V lost 6 bases and J 1 base, leaving 14 bases between the germline ends. The CDR3 is made up of 15 amino acids. As DNA, the CDR3 is TGTGCCAGCAGGGCACAGGGAGGGGGCACAGATACGCAGTATTTT. Residues: CASRAQGGGTDTQYF.

Many counts were recorded for this clonotype. CDR3 coding DNA: TGTGCCAGCAGCTTGTCTAGCGGGAGATACAATGAGCAGTTCTTC. It encodes CASSLSSGRYNEQFF. This chain connects TRBV5-6 to TRBJ2-1; the match to TRBD2 covers 10 bases. The CDR3 runs to 15 residues. Germline lookup yields CDR1 SGHDT and CDR2 YYEEEE. Losses at the gene ends were 1 base for V and 4 bases for J; bases not matched to a gene: 2.

V usage is TRBV20-1 and J usage is TRBJ2-1; 9 bases line up with TRBD2. CDR1 DFQATT and CDR2 SNEGSKA come from the germline V gene (reference sequence). This CDR3 is built from 17 residues. V was pared by 3 bases and J by 6 bases, with 15 bases of the junction left unmatched. The CDR3: CSARSVAGELGPNEQFF. CDR3 nucleotide sequence: TGCAGTGCTAGGAGTGTAGCGGGGGAGCTGGGCCCCAATGAGCAGTTCTTC.

The sample holds a few counts of this clonotype. The rearrangement links TRBV25-1 to TRBJ2-7, with a tentative D call TRBD1 (6 bases). The CDR3 sequence is 13 residues long. Germline V gene lookup returns CDR1 MGHDK and CDR2 SYGVNS. V lost 6 bases and J lost 6, with 15 bases in between. In DNA form, the CDR3 reads TGTGCCAGCAGAGGACAGACCGTCGCCGAGCAGTACTTC. This gives the protein CASRGQTVAEQYF.

This clonotype was picked up a small number of times. CDR3 loop: CASSIGGTRPKNIQYF. As DNA, the CDR3 is TGTGCCAGTAGTATAGGAGGGACACGGCCCAAAAACATTCAGTACTTC. The chain links TRBV19 to TRBJ2-4; a possible D gene is TRBD1 (6 bases). Trimming took 1 base from V and 2 from J, leaving 12 bases between them. Per the germline V gene, CDR1 is LNHDA and CDR2 is SQIVND (reference sequence). This CDR3 is 16 amino acids long. The variable domain in full, completed from reference TRBV19 and TRBJ2-4, reads DGGITQSPKYLFRKEGQNVTLSCEQNLNHDAMYWYRQDPGQGLRLIYYSQIVNDFQKGDIAEGYSVSREKKESFPLTVTSAQKNPTAFYLCASSIGGTRPKNIQYFGAGTRLSVL.